This T cell receptor (beta chain) was sequenced during a study of blood T cells in healthy people across ages. With a J-beta primer mix and a sample-barcoded 5' primer, a second PCR ran roughly 7 to 11 cycles. TCRdb itself ran the 5' RACE reads through MiXCR, one entry per CDR3 protein. The table includes 850,000 to 1,300,000 distinct CDR3 sequences, more than 40% detected once. Notes on this clonotype: One junction end disagrees with the germline gene, perhaps due to a read error.

This CDR3 spans 19 amino acids. Per germline, CDR1 SGHVS and CDR2 FQNEAQ. The rearrangement uses TRBV7-8 and TRBJ2-1; 7 bases fit TRBD1. Sequencing was carried out using blood. This sequence was found in a woman aged 55-69 years in good health. The CDR3, as DNA: TGTGCCAGCTTAGATGTCTGGGCCGGGACAGTAGGCTCCTGCAATGAGCAGTTCTTC. Translated: CASLDVWAGTVGSCNEQFF.